This entry lists 9 T cell receptor beta chains sequenced from one sample in a study of CD8+ T cells in alopecia areata. Cutaneous lymph nodes were pooled and cells sorted by CD4, CD8alpha, NKG2D, NKG2ACE and more. After isolation, RNA underwent reverse transcription to generate cDNA as the sequencing template. Libraries were prepared by immunoSEQ multiplex PCR; TCRdb keeps only in-frame clonotypes and omits some of them. The sample counts around 18,000 clones, none seen once; the ten largest own over 25%. Input material: CD8+ T cells sorted from a lymph node. These receptors were taken from a C3H/HeJ mouse with alopecia areata. As its MHC haplotype, the strain has H2-k.

The sample holds a few counts of this clone. The DNA translation disagrees with the TCRdb protein at residue 13, so the protein in this description comes from the DNA. Mouse names are used for the genes. The read ends 3 residues early relative to the CDR3; the germline J gene fills the gap. The chain is built from TRBV13-3 and TRBJ1-6; 9 bases map to TRBD1. TRBJ1-6 is known as an ORF, though its function is uncertain. Trimming took 5 bases from V and 3 from J; bases not matched to a gene: 6. The CDR3 runs to 16 residues. The germline gives CDR1 NNHDY, CDR2 SYVADS. The DNA read from the CDR3 is TGTGCCAGCAGGCCTGGGACAGGGATCTATAATTCGCCC. Its translation: CASRPGTGIYNSP. The full-length CDR3 reads as CASRPGTGIYNSPLYF.

This clone has more than one count but fewer than ten. Gene names and germline refer to mouse. CDR3 DNA (partial): TGTGCCAGCACGACAGGGGCAAACACCGGG. Translated: CASTTGANTG. The CDR3 in its entirety is CASTTGANTGQLYF. This chain connects TRBV13-3 to TRBJ2-2; 8 bases map to TRBD1. The CDR3 end lies 4 residues beyond the end of the read and is filled in from the germline J gene. The CDR3 is made up of 14 amino acids. The junction had 1 base not matched to a gene; V was cut back by 6 bases and J by 0 bases. Looked up from germline, CDR1 is NNHDY and CDR2 is SYVADS.

This clone was seen many times. Germline and genes here are mouse. The CDR3 region is CTCSARDTNTEVFF. The part of the CDR3 DNA that was read is TGCACCTGCAGTGCTAGGGACACAAACACA. The chain combines TRBV1 with TRBJ1-1; maybe TRBD1 (6 bases). The CDR3 end is not reached by the read, which stops 4 residues before it; the germline J gene fills it in. From germline, CDR1 is NSQYPW and CDR2 LRSPGD (reference sequence). Trimming took 3 bases from V and 0 from J, leaving 8 bases between them. CDR3 length: 14 amino acids.

This clone was counted ten times or more. Mouse gene names apply. The read is 4 residues too short to cover the CDR3 end, so that end is filled in from the germline J gene. The chain employs TRBV1 and TRBJ2-2; no firm D call. The CDR3 has 14 amino acids. CDR1 NSQYPW and CDR2 LRSPGD come from the germline V gene (reference sequence). Trimming removed 0 bases from V and 0 bases from J, with 2 bases in between. CDR3 DNA, as far as it was read: TGCACCTGCAGTGCAGACTCAAACACCGGG. This translates into CTCSADSNTG. The whole CDR3 sequence reads CTCSADSNTGQLYF.

This clone was counted ten times or more. Gene names follow the mouse nomenclature. The read falls 4 residues short of the CDR3 end, and the missing part is taken from the germline J gene. The J gene is TRBJ2-1, the V gene TRBV13-2; D might be TRBD2 (6 bases). Germline V gene data show CDR1 as NNHNN and CDR2 as SYGAGS (reference sequence). Trimming cost V 3 bases and J 1 base, with 8 bases left between them. CDR3 length: 14 residues. CDR3 bases read: TGTGCCAGCGGTGGGGACTTGAACTATGCT. Translated: CASGGDLNYA. The full CDR3 is CASGGDLNYAEQFF.

This clone was seen a few times. Mouse germline and gene names are used. The read gets to within 4 residues of the CDR3 end, and the germline J gene fills in the rest. The chain is built from TRBV19 and TRBJ2-7; perhaps TRBD1 as D (7 bases). Germline assignment: CDR1 FNHDT and CDR2 SITEND (reference sequence). The CDR3 is 12 amino acids. CDR3 DNA (partial): TGTGCCAGCAGTAAAGGGGGCGAT. Its translation is CASSKGGD. The full CDR3 reads CASSKGGDEQYF.

This clone was seen repeatedly, ten times or more. Here the gene names and germline are mouse. The CDR3 is cut off 4 residues early in the read; its end comes from the germline J gene. The rearrangement joins TRBV13-3 to TRBJ2-1; D may be TRBD2 (6 bases). CDR3 size: 13 residues. The V gene's germline CDR1 is NNHDY and CDR2 SYVADS. CDR3 sequence reads: CASSGGVRAEQFF. CDR3 DNA, as far as it was read: TGTGCCAGCAGTGGGGGGGTACGGGCT.

This clone was recorded at least ten times. All gene names here are mouse names. Read data end 4 residues before the CDR3 end; the end is taken from the germline J gene. The V gene is TRBV13-1, the J gene TRBJ2-1, with 7 bases aligning to TRBD1. This CDR3 has 13 residues. Looked up from germline, CDR1 is NSHNY and CDR2 is SYGAGN. With V trimmed by 2 bases and J by 4 bases, 0 bases remained unmatched. CDR3 sequence reads: CASSEDRYAEQFF. Incomplete CDR3 DNA: TGTGCCAGCAGTGAGGACAGGTATGCT.

Worth noting for this clone: These gene names are mouse names. The read terminates 4 residues before the CDR3 end, so the remaining end is supplied by the germline J gene. The chain carries TRBV19 and TRBJ2-1; D perhaps matches TRBD1 (6 bases). This CDR3 has 13 amino acids. The germline gives CDR1 FNHDT, CDR2 SITEND (reference sequence). Trimming took 3 bases from V and 4 from J, leaving 8 bases between them. The DNA read from the CDR3 is TGTGCCAGCAGTACAGACAGGTATGCT. This encodes CASSTDRYA. The complete CDR3 sequence is CASSTDRYAEQFF.